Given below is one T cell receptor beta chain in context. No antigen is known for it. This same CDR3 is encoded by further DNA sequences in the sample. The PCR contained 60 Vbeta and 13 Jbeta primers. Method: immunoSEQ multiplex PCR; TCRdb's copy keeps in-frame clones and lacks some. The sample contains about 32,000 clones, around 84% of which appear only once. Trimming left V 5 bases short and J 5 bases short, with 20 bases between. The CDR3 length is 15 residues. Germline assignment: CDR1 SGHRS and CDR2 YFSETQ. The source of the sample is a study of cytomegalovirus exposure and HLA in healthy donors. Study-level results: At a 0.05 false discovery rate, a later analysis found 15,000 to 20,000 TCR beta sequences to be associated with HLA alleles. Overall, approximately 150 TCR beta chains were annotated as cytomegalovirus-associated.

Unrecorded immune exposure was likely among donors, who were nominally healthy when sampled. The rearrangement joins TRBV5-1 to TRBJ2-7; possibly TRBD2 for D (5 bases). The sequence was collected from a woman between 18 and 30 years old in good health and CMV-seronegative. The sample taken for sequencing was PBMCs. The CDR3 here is CASSSVAEGSNEQYF. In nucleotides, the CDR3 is TGCGCCAGCAGTTCGGTCGCCGAGGGTTCCAACGAGCAGTACTTC.